The 21 T cell receptor beta chains listed next were all sequenced from one sample in a study of T cell responses to AZD1222 COVID-19 vaccine. Only in-frame clones appear in the TCRdb table, and some are missing; sequencing was by immunoSEQ multiplex PCR. Of about 140,000 clones in the sample, about 90% were seen once. The source was peripheral blood, collected on day 0 of AZD1222 vaccination. The receptors originated from an adult in good health.

This sequence joins TRBV6-6 and TRBJ2-7; the match to TRBD2 covers 10 bases. Germline CDR1 MNHNY, CDR2 SVGAGI (reference sequence). The V gene end was trimmed by 8 bases and the J gene end by 2 bases; junction bases not matched to a gene: 9. This CDR3 has 15 amino acids. The CDR3 loop is CASSKREGPPYEQYF. The CDR3 bases are TGTGCCAGCTCTAAGCGGGAGGGCCCTCCCTACGAGCAGTACTTC.

The DNA for the CDR3 is TGTGCCAGTCTCGGCATTCGCCAATACGAGCAGTACTTC. The encoded protein is CASLGIRQYEQYF. This chain joins TRBV28 and TRBJ2-7; D is ambiguous. Germline CDR1 reads MDHEN; CDR2 reads SYDVKM. V shed 9 bases and J shed 4 bases, with 16 bases lying between them. The CDR3 runs 13 residues.

The chain uses TRBV2 and TRBJ1-2; TRBD1 matches 7 bases. This CDR3 is 12 amino acids long. CDR1 is SNHLY and CDR2 is FYNNEI in the germline V gene. V was pared by 10 bases and J by 4 bases, with 6 bases of the junction left unmatched. CDR3 protein: CAIKDRSYGYTF. CDR3 in DNA: TGTGCCATCAAGGACAGGTCCTATGGCTACACCTTC.

The rearrangement links TRBV7-9 to TRBJ2-3; 13 nucleotides line up with TRBD2. V lost 3 bases to trimming and J lost 4 bases; unmatched junction nucleotides: 10. The CDR3 sequence is 18 residues long. Germline CDR1 and CDR2: SEHNR and FQNEAQ (reference sequence). DNA of the CDR3: TGTGCCAGCAGCTTGATGGGGACTAGCGGGATTTTGGCAGATACGCAGTATTTT. As protein: CASSLMGTSGILADTQYF.

The CDR3 is CASRSGQGNYGYTF. In DNA, the CDR3 is TGTGCCAGCAGGTCCGGACAGGGAAACTATGGCTACACCTTC. V gene TRBV2 combines with J gene TRBJ1-2, with TRBD1 matching 8 bases. V was pared by 6 bases and J by 2 bases, with 5 bases of the junction left unmatched. The length of the CDR3 is 14 residues. The germline V gene has CDR1 SNHLY and CDR2 FYNNEI.

The rearrangement links TRBV2 to TRBJ2-3; the D gene is possibly TRBD1 (5 bases). The CDR3 is 13 residues long. Between the trimmed V and J ends, which lost 7 bases and 4 bases, there was a span of 12 bases. In germline, CDR1 is SNHLY, CDR2 FYNNEI. As DNA, the CDR3 is TGTGCCAGCACCAGGGTGCAGGCAGATACGCAGTATTTT. Translation gives CASTRVQADTQYF.

This chain joins TRBV18 and TRBJ1-4; 8 positions match TRBD1. This CDR3 has 15 residues. After removal of 3 bases from V and 8 bases from J, the junction contained 8 bases not matched to a gene. Per the germline V gene, CDR1 is KGHSH and CDR2 is LQKENI. The CDR3 loop is CASSPETGADEKLFF. For the CDR3, the DNA is TGTGCCAGCTCACCGGAGACAGGGGCCGACGAAAAACTGTTTTTT.

This clone was counted a single time. The rearrangement links TRBV7-2 to TRBJ1-2, with 9 bases that match TRBD1. This CDR3 has 13 residues. The V gene's germline CDR1 is SGHTA and CDR2 FQGNSA. V shed 5 bases and J 5 bases; nucleotides not matched to a gene: 3. DNA for the CDR3: TGTGCCAGCAGCCAGGGACAGGGATATGGCTACACCTTC. Translation: CASSQGQGYGYTF.

The J gene is TRBJ1-2, the V gene TRBV13, with D tentatively TRBD1 (5 bases). This CDR3 comprises 15 residues. Germline V lookup: CDR1 PRHDT, CDR2 FYEKMQ (reference sequence). V lost 0 bases to trimming and J lost 2 bases, with 10 bases between them. CDR3 bases: TGTGCCAGCAGCTTAGGCCCGGAGGGGAACTATGGCTACACCTTC. This translates into CASSLGPEGNYGYTF.

The chain has TRBV18 and TRBJ2-3; the match to TRBD1 covers 7 bases. Unmatched junction bases numbered 4, after V lost 5 bases and J lost 2 bases. The CDR3 spans 14 residues. Looked up from germline, CDR1 is KGHSH and CDR2 is LQKENI. In DNA form, the CDR3 reads TGTGCCAGCTCAGCGACAGGGACCACAGATACGCAGTATTTT. Translated: CASSATGTTDTQYF. Full variable domain (rest looked up from reference TRBV18 and TRBJ2-3): NAGVMQNPRHLVRRRGQEARLRCSPMKGHSHVYWYRQLPEEGLKFMVYLQKENIIDESGMPKERFSAEFPKEGPSILRIQQVVRGDSAAYFCASSATGTTDTQYFGPGTRLTVL.

The chain combines TRBV25-1 with TRBJ1-6; no definite D call. In germline, CDR1 is MGHDK, CDR2 SYGVNS. Trimming took 8 bases from V and 4 from J, leaving 6 bases between them. This CDR3 spans 12 amino acids. For the CDR3, the DNA is TGTGCCAGCGGTTTTTATAATTCACCCCTCCACTTT. It yields the protein CASGFYNSPLHF. Based on the CDR3 plus reference TRBV25-1 and TRBJ1-6, the full variable domain is EADIYQTPRYLVIGTGKKITLECSQTMGHDKMYWYQQDPGMELHLIHYSYGVNSTEKGDLSSESTVSRIRTEHFPLTLESARPSHTSQYLCASGFYNSPLHFGNGTRLTVT.

The J gene is TRBJ1-3, the V gene TRBV15, with 7 bases aligning to TRBD1. The CDR3 loop spans 20 amino acids. Per the germline V gene, CDR1 is LNHNV and CDR2 is YYDKDF (reference sequence). V was clipped by 0 bases and J by 0 bases; unmatched bases: 14. The CDR3 loop reads CATSRDTRTGYRSSGNTIYF. The CDR3 DNA follows: TGTGCCACCAGCAGAGATACTCGGACAGGCTACCGCTCCTCTGGAAACACCATATATTTT.

V and J are TRBV7-9 and TRBJ1-3; D uncertain. V was trimmed by 2 bases and J by 4 bases, leaving 12 bases between them. CDR1 SEHNR and CDR2 FQNEAQ come from the germline V gene (reference sequence). The CDR3 contains 15 residues. As DNA, the CDR3 is TGTGCCAGCAGCTTACTCTTCCCAGAGGGAAACACCATATATTTT. Translating it yields CASSLLFPEGNTIYF.

CDR3 coding DNA: TGTGCCAGCAGCCCCGGACAGGTTAACACTGAAGCTTTCTTT. Protein sequence: CASSPGQVNTEAFF. This rearrangement joins TRBV7-9 to TRBJ1-1; 7 bases match TRBD1. Trimming took 5 bases from V and 2 from J; bases not matched to a gene: 5. CDR3 length: 14 residues. CDR1 SEHNR and CDR2 FQNEAQ come from the germline V gene (reference sequence).

The chain couples TRBV2 to TRBJ2-2; either TRBD1 or TRBD2 may fit D (5 bases each). V was pared by 5 bases and J by 4 bases, with 20 bases between. This CDR3 region has 17 residues. Germline values: CDR1 SNHLY, CDR2 FYNNEI. The CDR3 DNA reads TGTGCCAGCAGTTCACTAGGGGCAGGGATTGGCACCGGGGAGCTGTTTTTT. Translated, it gives CASSSLGAGIGTGELFF.

The chain links TRBV20-1 to TRBJ1-3; D gene unclear. The CDR3 totals 16 residues. Germline lookup yields CDR1 DFQATT and CDR2 SNEGSKA (reference sequence). The V end lost 3 bases, the J end lost 0 bases, and 15 bases lay between the germline ends. The CDR3 DNA reads as TGCAGTGCTAGTGCGGATGCGGTTGGCTCTGGAAACACCATATATTTT. Translated: CSASADAVGSGNTIYF.

This chain connects TRBV30 to TRBJ1-6; TRBD1 might be the D (5 bases). The germline gives CDR1 GTSNPN, CDR2 SVGIG (reference sequence). Trimming pared 3 bases from V and 0 bases from J, leaving 24 bases between. This CDR3 is 20 amino acids long. The CDR3 here is CAWRAGGAYTYSSYNSPLHF. CDR3 sequence (DNA): TGTGCCTGGAGAGCCGGAGGGGCCTATACTTATAGCTCCTATAATTCACCCCTCCACTTT.

J is TRBJ1-4 and V is TRBV29-1; 7 bases are shared with TRBD1. V was clipped by 4 bases and J by 8 bases; unmatched bases: 10. The length of the CDR3 is 14 residues. Germline V CDR1 and CDR2: SQVTM, ANQGSEA. This CDR3 is CSVAPQGGREKLFF. Here the CDR3 DNA reads TGCAGCGTTGCCCCTCAGGGGGGTAGGGAAAAACTGTTTTTT.

The rearrangement links TRBV11-2 to TRBJ2-3; 14 nucleotides agree with TRBD2. Germline assignment: CDR1 SGHAT and CDR2 FQNNGV. V lost 3 bases to trimming and J lost 0 bases; unmatched junction nucleotides: 5. The CDR3 has 18 amino acids. In DNA, the CDR3 is TGTGCCAGCAGCTTCACGACTAGCGGGGGGGCCAGCACAGATACGCAGTATTTT. This sequence encodes CASSFTTSGGASTDTQYF.

This clone appeared a single time. This chain links TRBV12-3 or TRBV12-4 with TRBJ2-1; the D is unclear. V lost 5 bases and J 5 bases, leaving 1 base between the germline ends. The CDR3 consists of 10 residues. In nucleotides, the CDR3 is TGTGCCAGCAGTGACAATGAGCAGTTCTTC. This gives the protein CASSDNEQFF.

CDR3 nucleotide sequence: TGTGCCAGCAGCCGGAGCCGGGGGATTACCCTCCACTTT. This sequence encodes CASSRSRGITLHF. V is TRBV6-5 and J is TRBJ1-6; tentative D call: TRBD1 (5 bases). CDR3 size: 13 residues. In germline, CDR1 is MNHEY, CDR2 SVGAGI. Trimming stripped 6 bases from V and 14 bases from J, with 17 bases between.